The 9 T cell receptor beta chains listed next were all sequenced from one sample in a study of blood T cell repertoires in COVID-19. Assay: immunoSEQ multiplex PCR; the TCRdb copy retains only in-frame clones and omits some. Of fewer than 150,000 clones in the sample, about 72% are singletons; the top ten hold 10% to 11%. Sequenced input: peripheral blood. These receptor sequences come from a man aged 55 to 70 who had recovered from COVID-19.

V usage is TRBV18 and J usage is TRBJ2-2, with 9 bases aligning to TRBD1. Germline trimming cut 6 bases from V and 5 bases from J; bases unmatched to any gene: 1. The CDR3 runs to 13 residues. Germline V gene sequence: CDR1 KGHSH, CDR2 LQKENI. The CDR3 bases are TGTGCCAGCTCCGGACAGGGGACCGGGGAGCTGTTTTTT. This gives the protein CASSGQGTGELFF.

V usage is TRBV11-2 and J usage is TRBJ2-7, with D perhaps TRBD1 (6 bases). This CDR3 comprises 17 residues. Looked up from germline, CDR1 is SGHAT and CDR2 is FQNNGV. The V gene lost 6 bases and the J gene lost 4 bases, with 25 bases spanning the gap. The CDR3 loop is CASSHWLGSGEGYEQYF. CDR3 DNA: TGTGCCAGCAGTCATTGGCTTGGATCAGGGGAAGGTTACGAGCAGTACTTC.

The V call is TRBV9, the J call TRBJ2-1; weak D call: TRBD2 (7 bases). From germline, CDR1 is SGDLS and CDR2 YYNGEE. The germline V and J ends were trimmed by 0 bases and 8 bases, with 15 bases remaining between them. This CDR3 is built from 15 residues. The CDR3 bases are TGTGCCAGCAGCGTAGGTGGGGGGGCTTGGGATGAGCAGTTCTTC. Translated, it gives CASSVGGGAWDEQFF. The full variable domain, completed using reference TRBV9 and TRBJ2-1, is DSGVTQTPKHLITATGQRVTLRCSPRSGDLSVYWYQQSLDQGLQFLIQYYNGEERAKGNILERFSAQQFPDLHSELNLSSLELGDSALYFCASSVGGGAWDEQFFGPGTRLTVL.

V usage is TRBV7-6 and J usage is TRBJ2-7; 8 bases are shared with TRBD2. V gave up 5 bases and J gave up 5 bases; unmatched junction bases: 17. Germline loops: CDR1 SGHVS, CDR2 FNYEAQ. The CDR3 loop spans 17 amino acids. As DNA, the CDR3 is TGTGCCAGCAGCACGACCTCGGGGGGGGTAATAAACGACGAGCAGTACTTC. Translating it yields CASSTTSGGVINDEQYF. Full variable domain (missing parts from reference TRBV7-6 and TRBJ2-7): GAGVSQSPRYKVTKRGQDVALRCDPISGHVSLYWYRQALGQGPEFLTYFNYEAQQDKSGLPNDRFSAERPEGSISTLTIQRTEQRDSAMYRCASSTTSGGVINDEQYFGPGTRLTVT.

The rearrangement uses TRBV29-1 and TRBJ2-7, with 11 bases aligning to TRBD1. V dropped 4 bases and J dropped 5; count of bases not matched to a gene: 4. Looked up from germline, CDR1 is SQVTM and CDR2 is ANQGSEA. The CDR3 consists of 13 residues. The CDR3 nucleotides read TGCAGCGTTGTAGGGACAGGGGGTAACGAGCAGTACTTC. It specifies CSVVGTGGNEQYF.

The rearrangement joins TRBV19 to TRBJ2-6; possibly TRBD1 for D (5 bases). The V gene lost 2 bases and the J gene lost 0 bases, with 11 bases spanning the gap. CDR1 is LNHDA, CDR2 SQIVND, per germline (reference sequence). The CDR3 spans 17 residues. CDR3 region: CASSIQGRSSGANVLTF. In DNA form, the CDR3 reads TGTGCCAGTAGTATACAGGGTAGGAGCTCTGGGGCCAACGTCCTGACTTTC. The variable domain in full, completed from reference TRBV19 and TRBJ2-6, reads DGGITQSPKYLFRKEGQNVTLSCEQNLNHDAMYWYRQDPGQGLRLIYYSQIVNDFQKGDIAEGYSVSREKKESFPLTVTSAQKNPTAFYLCASSIQGRSSGANVLTFGAGSRLTVL.

The chain employs TRBV27 and TRBJ2-7, with D possibly TRBD1 on 6 matching bases. V was trimmed by 5 bases and J by 0 bases, leaving 11 bases between them. Germline-derived CDR1 and CDR2 are MNHEY and SMNVEV (reference sequence). This CDR3 is built from 14 residues. The CDR3 here is CASSIDRFSYEQYF. For the CDR3, the DNA is TGTGCCAGCAGTATCGACAGGTTCTCCTACGAGCAGTACTTC.

This chain joins TRBV5-5 and TRBJ1-1; D not certain. With 0 bases removed from V and 0 bases from J, the gap between germline ends came to 6 bases. The CDR3 consists of 14 residues. Germline V gene data show CDR1 as SGHKS and CDR2 as YYEKEE (reference sequence). The CDR3 nucleotides are TGTGCCAGCAGCTTGGGAGGGCTGAACACTGAAGCTTTCTTT. Translation gives CASSLGGLNTEAFF. Drawing the rest from reference TRBV5-5 and TRBJ1-1, the complete variable domain is DAGVTQSPTHLIKTRGQQVTLRCSPISGHKSVSWYQQVLGQGPQFIFQYYEKEERGRGNFPDRFSARQFPNYSSELNVNALLLGDSALYLCASSLGGLNTEAFFGQGTRLTVV.

The chain is built from TRBV28 and TRBJ2-1, with a tentative D call TRBD2 (5 bases). Germline loops: CDR1 MDHEN, CDR2 SYDVKM. This CDR3 region has 14 residues. The germline V and J ends were trimmed by 3 bases and 3 bases, with 9 bases remaining between them. The CDR3 here is CASSFDGDYNEQFF. The CDR3 nucleotides are TGTGCCAGCAGTTTTGACGGGGACTACAATGAGCAGTTCTTC.